This T cell receptor (beta chain) derives from a study of T cell changes during pregnancy in multiple sclerosis. This clone showed up just a few times. The method was immunoSEQ multiplex PCR; TCRdb's version includes in-frame clones alone and lacks a portion of them. The sample yields tens of thousands of clones, under 95% seen once. Sequencing used peripheral blood, obtained in the second trimester of pregnancy. This TCR was recovered from a female donor with multiple sclerosis, enrolled in a pregnancy study.

The chain's CDR3 is CASSPNSGTGWYSPLHF. CDR3 coding DNA: TGTGCCAGCAGCCCGAACTCCGGGACAGGGTGGTATTCACCCCTCCACTTT. The genes are TRBV7-2 and TRBJ1-6; 9 bases line up with TRBD1. The CDR3 consists of 17 residues. CDR1 is SGHTA, CDR2 FQGNSA, per germline. Unmatched junction bases numbered 13, after V lost 5 bases and J lost 8 bases.